One and the same sample provided the 5 T cell receptor beta chains below, sequenced in a study of human T cells and chemical hapten exposure. TCRdb passed the 5' RACE reads through MiXCR, listing each CDR3 protein once. The repertoire holds 110,000 to 150,000 distinct CDR3 sequences, approximately 4% seen once, with about 1.3% in the top ten. Total RNA was isolated from whole blood that had not been fractionated. The receptor source for this set is a female donor in good health.

This clonotype was recorded at least ten times. The J gene is TRBJ2-1, the V gene TRBV4-3, with D maybe TRBD2 (5 bases). The V gene lost 0 bases and the J gene lost 8 bases, with 17 bases spanning the gap. The CDR3 has 16 amino acids. CDR1 and CDR2 (germline): LGHNA, YSLEER. Written as DNA, the CDR3 is TGCGCCAGCAGCCAAGACGTCCGGGGTCTAAACGATGAGCAGTTCTTC. Translated, it gives CASSQDVRGLNDEQFF.

This clonotype has a count of ten or more. J is TRBJ2-2 and V is TRBV5-4, with 7 positions matching TRBD1. The V gene's germline CDR1 is SGHNT and CDR2 YYREEE (reference sequence). V shed 4 bases, J shed 6 bases, and the junction held 6 bases outside the gene matches. The CDR3 is 14 amino acids. For the CDR3, the DNA is TGTGCCAGCAGCGACAGGGTTGGGTCCGGGGAGCTGTTTTTT. The encoded protein is CASSDRVGSGELFF.

This clonotype was recorded at least ten times. This chain joins TRBV3-1 and TRBJ1-6; perhaps TRBD1 as D (6 bases). The CDR3 has 13 amino acids. With 7 bases removed from V and 10 bases from J, the gap between germline ends came to 14 bases. Per the germline V gene, CDR1 is LGHDT and CDR2 is YNNKEL (reference sequence). The CDR3 DNA reads as TGTGCCAGCAAGGAGGGGGGAGGCTCACCCCTCCACTTT. It codes for CASKEGGGSPLHF.

This clonotype was seen many times. The chain carries TRBV12-3 or TRBV12-4 and TRBJ1-5; the D is unclear. Trimming removed 9 bases at V and 7 bases at J, with 25 bases between. The CDR3 has 16 amino acids. The CDR3 bases are TGTGCCAGTTCCCTTAACTTTGGGGAGTCGGGACAGCCCCAGCATTTT. Translating gives CASSLNFGESGQPQHF.

In its sample, this clonotype was seen many times. The rearrangement uses TRBV28 and TRBJ2-6; D not certain. Germline assignment: CDR1 MDHEN and CDR2 SYDVKM. The CDR3 consists of 12 residues. The V end lost 10 bases, the J end lost 8 bases, and 12 bases lay between the germline ends. CDR3 DNA sequence: TGTGCCACCGGACCAGCGACCAACGTCCTGACTTTC. Translating it yields CATGPATNVLTF.